This T cell receptor (beta chain) is drawn from a study of blood T cells in healthy people across ages. Through a sample-barcoded 5' primer and a J-beta primer mix, a second PCR was run for roughly 6 to 11 cycles. MiXCR, applied by TCRdb to the 5' RACE reads, yields one record per CDR3 protein. This table has a few hundred thousand distinct CDR3 sequences, around 29% appearing once. The V gene lost 3 bases and the J gene lost 0 bases, with 8 bases spanning the gap. CDR3 length equals 13 residues. The germline V gene has CDR1 SQVTM and CDR2 ANQGSEA. The source material was blood. This receptor was identified in a woman aged 70 to 79 in good health. The genes are TRBV29-1 and TRBJ1-2; D unresolved. This chain's CDR3 is CSVDTAANYGYTF. In nucleotides, the CDR3 is TGCAGCGTTGATACGGCGGCTAACTATGGCTACACCTTC.